The 22 T cell receptor beta chains below come from one sample, sequenced in a study of Ad26.COV2.S vaccination and SARS-CoV-2 variants. Treatment of the sample: 15 to 20 received Ad26.COV2.S at low or high dose, single or two shots; about five received placebo; per-sample allocation not given. At day 63 after the first vaccine or placebo injection, samples were drawn. Measured with immunoSEQ multiplex PCR; TCRdb has only the in-frame clones, and not every one. The data contain 380,000 or so clones, about four fifths of them singletons. Sequenced here: peripheral blood, sampled in a trial of Ad26.COV2.S vaccine versus placebo. The receptors stem from a person aged 18-60 years who received the Ad26.COV2.S COVID-19 vaccine or a placebo.

The V and J genes are TRBV7-9 and TRBJ2-1; D uncertain. V lost 1 base and J 0 bases, leaving 16 bases between the germline ends. The CDR3 totals 18 residues. Germline loops: CDR1 SEHNR, CDR2 FQNEAQ (reference sequence). The CDR3 DNA sequence: TGTGCCAGCAGCTTAGATTTGTTTGGATTGAGCTCCTACAATGAGCAGTTCTTC. The encoded protein is CASSLDLFGLSSYNEQFF. The whole variable domain, remainder taken from reference TRBV7-9 and TRBJ2-1, is DTGVSQNPRHKITKRGQNVTFRCDPISEHNRLYWYRQTLGQGPEFLTYFQNEAQLEKSRLLSDRFSAERPKGSFSTLEIQRTEQGDSAMYLCASSLDLFGLSSYNEQFFGPGTRLTVL.

J is TRBJ1-3 and V is TRBV30; possibly TRBD1 for D (6 bases). There are 11 residues in the CDR3. Trimming took 5 bases from V and 4 from J, leaving 6 bases between them. The germline gives CDR1 GTSNPN, CDR2 SVGIG (reference sequence). The CDR3 loop reads CAWDRGNTIYF. The CDR3 DNA is TGTGCCTGGGACAGGGGAAACACCATATATTTT.

The V and J genes are TRBV25-1 and TRBJ1-1, with 11 nucleotides matching TRBD1. The germline V gene has CDR1 MGHDK and CDR2 SYGVNS. This CDR3 contains 12 residues. With 7 bases clipped from V and 12 bases from J, the junction kept 7 bases outside the gene matches. The CDR3 nucleotides are TGTGCCAGCACGGGGACAGGGGGAACGACTTTCTTT. Protein: CASTGTGGTTFF.

J is TRBJ2-1 and V is TRBV27; 7 bases are a match to TRBD1. The CDR3 has 15 residues. Per germline, CDR1 MNHEY and CDR2 SMNVEV (reference sequence). With 7 bases clipped from V and 3 bases from J, the junction kept 9 bases outside the gene matches. CDR3 protein: CASTPRGSHYNEQFF. The CDR3 DNA follows: TGTGCCAGCACCCCCAGGGGGTCCCACTACAATGAGCAGTTCTTC.

The V call is TRBV7-9, the J call TRBJ2-1, with D perhaps TRBD2 (6 bases). V gave up 3 bases and J gave up 5 bases, with 17 bases separating them. Per germline, CDR1 SEHNR and CDR2 FQNEAQ (reference sequence). The CDR3 sequence is 16 residues long. The CDR3 nucleotides read TGTGCCAGCAGCTTGGCGGGGCTGGGCTTTGACAATGAGCAGTTCTTC. It codes for CASSLAGLGFDNEQFF.

V usage is TRBV5-5 and J usage is TRBJ2-5; TRBD1 matches at 8 bases. Germline V CDR1 and CDR2: SGHKS, YYEKEE (reference sequence). This CDR3 region has 17 residues. V lost 3 bases to trimming and J lost 2 bases; unmatched junction nucleotides: 12. The CDR3 sequence is CASSSGQGGSRQETQYF. CDR3 nucleotide sequence: TGTGCCAGCAGCTCCGGACAGGGAGGTTCGAGACAAGAGACCCAGTACTTC.

The chain has TRBV19 and TRBJ1-4; 7 nucleotides agree with TRBD1. The V gene end was trimmed by 6 bases and the J gene end by 8 bases; junction bases not matched to a gene: 18. Per the germline V gene, CDR1 is LNHDA and CDR2 is SQIVND (reference sequence). The CDR3 totals 17 residues. CDR3 region: CASRTQYSYRGEEKLFF. In DNA form, the CDR3 reads TGTGCCAGTAGGACCCAATATAGCTACAGGGGAGAGGAAAAACTGTTTTTT. The full variable domain, its missing parts supplied by reference TRBV19 and TRBJ1-4, is DGGITQSPKYLFRKEGQNVTLSCEQNLNHDAMYWYRQDPGQGLRLIYYSQIVNDFQKGDIAEGYSVSREKKESFPLTVTSAQKNPTAFYLCASRTQYSYRGEEKLFFGSGTQLSVL.

The chain combines TRBV11-2 with TRBJ1-4; D unresolved. Trimming removed 5 bases at V and 7 bases at J, with 14 bases between. Germline lookup yields CDR1 SGHAT and CDR2 FQNNGV. The CDR3 is 14 residues long. The CDR3 loop is CASSTHARGEKLFF. The CDR3 bases are TGTGCCAGCAGCACACACGCGCGGGGTGAAAAACTGTTTTTT.

A word on this clone: Other DNA sequences from this sample encode an identical CDR3 as well. The rearrangement links TRBV2 to TRBJ2-7, with D unclear. V was clipped by 3 bases and J by 3 bases, with 3 bases between them. The CDR3 spans 11 residues. Germline V lookup: CDR1 SNHLY, CDR2 FYNNEI. The CDR3 here is CASSDGYEQYF. DNA of the CDR3: TGTGCCAGCAGTGATGGCTACGAGCAGTACTTC.

The chain links TRBV29-1 to TRBJ2-1, with TRBD2 matching over 7 bases. The ends lost 0 bases at V and 3 bases at J; junction bases unmatched: 8. The CDR3 loop spans 16 amino acids. Germline CDR1 is SQVTM and CDR2 is ANQGSEA. CDR3 bases: TGCAGCGTTGAAGATTGGGAGGGAACCCACTACAATGAGCAGTTCTTC. Protein product: CSVEDWEGTHYNEQFF.

Worth noting for this clone: In the same sample, other DNA sequences code for this CDR3. The gene calls are TRBV12-3 or TRBV12-4 and TRBJ2-5; D is unclear. The CDR3 consists of 11 residues. V gave up 1 base and J gave up 4 bases, with 1 base separating them. The DNA of the CDR3 is TGTGCCAGCAGTTTAGGAGAGACCCAGTACTTC. Amino acid sequence: CASSLGETQYF.

This clone was detected only a few times. This chain joins TRBV6-5 and TRBJ2-7; 9 bases map to TRBD1. The CDR3 totals 14 residues. Per germline, CDR1 MNHEY and CDR2 SVGAGI. The CDR3 coding sequence is TGTGCACTGACCGGGACAGGGATCAGCGACGAGCAGTACTTC. This gives the protein CALTGTGISDEQYF.

This chain links TRBV27 with TRBJ2-3; D is unclear. V lost 6 bases to trimming and J lost 1 base, with 11 bases between them. Looked up from germline, CDR1 is MNHEY and CDR2 is SMNVEV (reference sequence). The CDR3 sequence is 14 residues long. DNA of the CDR3: TGTGCCAGCAGGCCCAGCGACCGCACAGATACGCAGTATTTT. This codes for CASRPSDRTDTQYF.

The rearrangement joins TRBV18 to TRBJ2-1, with TRBD2 identical over 13 bases. The germline V gene has CDR1 KGHSH and CDR2 LQKENI. The CDR3 covers 15 residues. J lost 6 bases, V lost 6 bases, and 5 bases had no gene match. The CDR3 loop is CASSSGTSGINEQFF. Here the CDR3 DNA reads TGTGCCAGCTCCTCCGGGACTAGCGGGATCAATGAGCAGTTCTTC.

The gene calls are TRBV4-1 and TRBJ2-3; 7 bases are shared with TRBD2. The V gene end was trimmed by 0 bases and the J gene end by 5 bases; junction bases not matched to a gene: 11. Germline CDR1 reads MGHRA; CDR2 reads YSYEKL. The CDR3 length is 17 residues. The CDR3 nucleotides read TGCGCCAGCAGCCAAGAGGGATTCGCGGGAGAGGGAGATACGCAGTATTTT. The encoded protein is CASSQEGFAGEGDTQYF.

This clone came up a few times. The chain couples TRBV7-9 to TRBJ2-7, with 9 bases aligning to TRBD2. Per germline, CDR1 SEHNR and CDR2 FQNEAQ (reference sequence). The CDR3 totals 16 residues. V was clipped by 5 bases and J by 7 bases; unmatched bases: 15. CDR3 amino acids: CASSPKAASGISEQYF. CDR3 bases: TGTGCCAGCAGCCCAAAGGCGGCTAGCGGGATCTCGGAGCAGTACTTC.

A single count supports this clone. The genes are TRBV19 and TRBJ2-7; 8 positions agree with TRBD2. Germline lookup yields CDR1 LNHDA and CDR2 SQIVND (reference sequence). CDR3 length: 16 amino acids. J gave up 3 bases and V 4 bases, and 11 bases lay outside the gene matches. The CDR3 here is CASSTSRGLAGYEQYF. For the CDR3, the DNA is TGTGCCAGTAGTACCTCGCGCGGGCTAGCGGGCTACGAGCAGTACTTC.

The chain links TRBV19 to TRBJ1-3; D gene unclear. This CDR3 comprises 13 residues. V lost 11 bases and J lost 0, with 11 bases in between. CDR1 and CDR2 (germline): LNHDA, SQIVND (reference sequence). In DNA, the CDR3 is TGTGCCTCCGACGGAAACTCTGGAAACACCATATATTTT. It yields the protein CASDGNSGNTIYF.

This clone was detected only once. The chain uses TRBV29-1 and TRBJ2-5; the D is unclear. This CDR3 contains 13 residues. V dropped 2 bases and J dropped 4 bases, with 11 bases sitting between them. CDR1 and CDR2 (germline): SQVTM, ANQGSEA. CDR3: CSVEIVYRETQYF. The CDR3, as DNA: TGCAGCGTTGAAATAGTCTATAGAGAGACCCAGTACTTC.

V gene TRBV29-1 combines with J gene TRBJ2-7; 7 nucleotides align to TRBD1. Per the germline V gene, CDR1 is SQVTM and CDR2 is ANQGSEA. This CDR3 region has 13 residues. Trimming cost V 6 bases and J 0 bases; bases outside gene matches: 5. DNA for the CDR3: TGCAGCGTGTCGGGACAGTCCTCCTACGAGCAGTACTTC. Amino acid sequence: CSVSGQSSYEQYF.

The genes are TRBV5-1 and TRBJ1-2; D not certain. The CDR3 is made up of 13 amino acids. In germline, CDR1 is SGHRS, CDR2 YFSETQ. Deletions cut 0 bases from V and 6 bases from J, with 9 bases between. In nucleotides, the CDR3 is TGCGCCAGCAGCTTGGGAGGTGCTAATGGCTACACCTTC. It translates to CASSLGGANGYTF.

This clone was detected only a few times. The J gene is TRBJ1-6, the V gene TRBV5-1, with unresolved D. Trimming shortened V by 1 base and J by 11 bases, and 7 bases separated the two germline ends. Germline lookup yields CDR1 SGHRS and CDR2 YFSETQ. This CDR3 has 12 amino acids. The CDR3 bases are TGCGCCAGCAGCTTGAAGGGAGCACCCCTCCACTTT. Its translation is CASSLKGAPLHF. Full variable domain (remainder filled in from reference TRBV5-1 and TRBJ1-6): KAGVTQTPRYLIKTRGQQVTLSCSPISGHRSVSWYQQTPGQGLQFLFEYFSETQRNKGNFPGRFSGRQFSNSRSEMNVSTLELGDSALYLCASSLKGAPLHFGNGTRLTVT.